These T cell receptor beta chains were read from a single sample in a study of human T cells and chemical hapten exposure. TCRdb itself ran the RACE reads through MiXCR, one entry per CDR3 protein. This sample carries 95,000 or so distinct CDR3 sequences, 9.5% to 12% of them seen once, and the ten largest clones take roughly 3%. Sequenced here: whole blood, sampled in connection with sensitization to the hapten diphenylcyclopropenone (DPC). These receptors came from a woman aged 40 to 50 with alopecia areata. Some clones in this sample may be carry-over from other donors' samples. The CDR3 runs from the conserved cysteine through the conserved F or W. A D gene is named only where the DNA matches it firmly.

TRBJ2-3 - TRBV5-1 CASSLHPKEGNTQYF
TRBJ2-3 - TRBV29-1 CSVEDEAGADTQYF
TRBJ2-3 TRBD2 TRBV6-2/TRBV6-3 CASSLRPRSGSGTDTQYF
TRBJ1-2 - TRBV29-1 CSVPGGETYTF
TRBJ1-5 - TRBV30 CAWSVSSDGNQPQHF
TRBJ2-7 - TRBV6-1 CASSEAPPDRPREQYF
TRBJ1-5 - TRBV19 CASSLLGGLQPQHF
TRBJ2-7 - TRBV10-1 CASRPWASTYEQYF
TRBJ1-1 TRBD1 TRBV28 CASSPRTGMNTEAFF
TRBJ2-3 TRBD2 TRBV30 CAWSIRAGAGDTQYF
TRBJ2-6 - TRBV2 CASVLRPVTGANVLTF